A single sample is the source of the 5 T cell receptor beta chains below, sequenced in a study of T cells in Graves' hyperthyroidism and ophthalmopathy (dated by TCRdb to 2018 to 2020). The receptor library was made with multiplex PCR. TCRdb records Illumina HiSeq 2000 as the sequencer. TCR beta CDR3 regions were amplified from RNA transcripts. For the first round of RT-PCR on the TCR CDR3, the HTBI primer set was used together with the Qiagen OneStep RT-PCR kit. TCRdb ran its own pipeline on the public reads, namely fastp trimming at Q25 and MiXCR clone calling, and kept in-frame beta chains. Each entry merges the rows of one CDR3 protein and shows their most common DNA and genes. For this sample the table gives 500,000 to 650,000 distinct CDR3 sequences, of which 14% were detected only once. The ten largest clones add up to 14% of the sample. The sample was blood. These receptors originate from a woman in her forties with Graves' hyperthyroidism.

This clonotype has ten or more counts. V gene TRBV20-1 combines with J gene TRBJ2-3; TRBD2 aligns across 9 bases. Looked up from germline, CDR1 is DFQATT and CDR2 is SNEGSKA (reference sequence). V was clipped by 6 bases and J by 2 bases; unmatched bases: 6. The CDR3 totals 14 residues. The CDR3: CSARTSENTDTQYF. In DNA form, the CDR3 reads TGCAGTGCCCGGACTAGCGAGAACACAGATACGCAGTATTTT.

V and J are TRBV4-2 and TRBJ2-7, with TRBD1 as a possible D gene (6 bases). This CDR3 is built from 16 residues. Trimming pared 0 bases from V and 3 bases from J, leaving 15 bases between. CDR1 and CDR2 from the germline V gene are LGHNA and YNFKEQ. The CDR3 reads CASSQDTSRGGYEQYF. CDR3 in DNA: TGTGCCAGCAGCCAAGATACCTCCAGGGGCGGCTACGAGCAGTACTTC.

This clonotype showed up many times. V gene TRBV13 combines with J gene TRBJ2-7; D possibly corresponds to TRBD2 (6 bases). Germline V gives CDR1 PRHDT, CDR2 FYEKMQ (reference sequence). The CDR3 spans 15 residues. The V gene lost 1 base and the J gene lost 1 base, with 11 bases spanning the gap. In DNA, the CDR3 is TGTGCCAGCAGCTTAGCGGGAGTTGGTTCCTACGAGCAGTACTTC. It yields the protein CASSLAGVGSYEQYF.

This clonotype was seen at least ten times. J is TRBJ1-2 and V is TRBV28; 8 positions match TRBD1. Germline-derived CDR1 and CDR2 are MDHEN and SYDVKM. V lost 4 bases and J lost 1; bases outside the gene matches: 11. CDR3 length: 17 amino acids. CDR3 region: CASSSYPGQGNNYGYTF. CDR3 sequence (DNA): TGTGCCAGCAGTTCTTATCCCGGACAGGGAAATAACTATGGCTACACCTTC.

The V gene is TRBV29-1, the J gene TRBJ2-3, with 9 bases aligning to TRBD2. V gave up 7 bases and J gave up 4 bases; unmatched junction bases: 6. CDR1 SQVTM and CDR2 ANQGSEA come from the germline V gene. The CDR3 consists of 13 residues. The CDR3 spells CSARLAVSDTQYF. The CDR3 DNA sequence: TGCAGCGCTAGACTAGCGGTCTCAGATACGCAGTATTTT.